The table lists the clone carrying this TCR beta chain with a count of one. Cohort allocation depended upon clinical history that participants reported. This CDR3 spans 16 amino acids. V was clipped by 0 bases and J by 6 bases; unmatched bases: 5. Germline values: CDR1 SGHAT, CDR2 FQNNGV. As originally analysed: Estimation of nucleated cell counts was performed using reference gene primer amplification. Here immunoSEQ multiplex PCR was the method, and the copy in TCRdb shows in-frame clones only, minus some. The D gene and trimming were derived from the DNA, and the V and J assignments and clone size from that table. Of roughly 180,000 clones listed, around 85% are singletons. The data stem from a study of blood T cell repertoires in COVID-19. Study context: COVID-19 samples from acute and convalescent phases originated in the United States, Italy and Spain. T cells, B-cell-depleted T cells, or PBMCs supplied cDNA or gDNA.

The gene calls are TRBV11-2 and TRBJ2-3, with TRBD2 identical over 11 bases. This clonotype was obtained from a woman in her thirties or forties with acute COVID-19. Material: PBMCs or T cells enriched from blood (not recorded which). The CDR3 coding sequence is TGTGCCAGCAGCTTAGATCGGGTAGCGGGGGGGGATACGCAGTATTTT. Protein product: CASSLDRVAGGDTQYF.